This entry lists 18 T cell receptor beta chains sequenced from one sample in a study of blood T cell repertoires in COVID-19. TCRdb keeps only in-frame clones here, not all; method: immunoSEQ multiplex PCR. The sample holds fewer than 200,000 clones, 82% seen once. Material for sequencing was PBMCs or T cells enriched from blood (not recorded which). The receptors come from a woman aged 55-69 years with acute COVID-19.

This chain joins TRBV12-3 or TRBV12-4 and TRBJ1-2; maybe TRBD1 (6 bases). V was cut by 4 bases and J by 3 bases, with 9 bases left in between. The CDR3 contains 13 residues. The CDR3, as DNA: TGTGCCAGCAGTTGGACAGTTGACTATGGCTACACCTTC. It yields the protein CASSWTVDYGYTF.

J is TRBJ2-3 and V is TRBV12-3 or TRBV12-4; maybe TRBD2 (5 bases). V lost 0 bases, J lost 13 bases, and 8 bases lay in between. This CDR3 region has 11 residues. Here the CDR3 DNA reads TGTGCCAGCAGTTTAGCGGTAGCGAAGTATTTT. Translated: CASSLAVAKYF.

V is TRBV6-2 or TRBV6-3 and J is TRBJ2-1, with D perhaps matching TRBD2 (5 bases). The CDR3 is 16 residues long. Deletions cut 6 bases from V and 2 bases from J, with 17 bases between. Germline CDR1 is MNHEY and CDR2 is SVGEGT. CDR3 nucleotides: TGTGCCAGCAGCCTCCTTCGTGGGAGAGCCTACAATGAGCAGTTCTTC. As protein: CASSLLRGRAYNEQFF.

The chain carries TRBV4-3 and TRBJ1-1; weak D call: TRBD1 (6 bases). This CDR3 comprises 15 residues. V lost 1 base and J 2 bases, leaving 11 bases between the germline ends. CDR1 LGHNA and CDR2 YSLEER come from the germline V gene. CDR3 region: CASSQAGAFNTEAFF. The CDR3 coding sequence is TGCGCCAGCAGCCAAGCAGGGGCTTTTAACACTGAAGCTTTCTTT.

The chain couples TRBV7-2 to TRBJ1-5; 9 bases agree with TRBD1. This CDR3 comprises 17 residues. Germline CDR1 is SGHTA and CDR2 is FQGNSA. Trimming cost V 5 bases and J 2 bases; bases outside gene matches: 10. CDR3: CASSLGTGPVGNQPQHF. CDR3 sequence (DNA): TGTGCCAGCAGCCTCGGGACAGGGCCTGTCGGCAATCAGCCCCAGCATTTT.

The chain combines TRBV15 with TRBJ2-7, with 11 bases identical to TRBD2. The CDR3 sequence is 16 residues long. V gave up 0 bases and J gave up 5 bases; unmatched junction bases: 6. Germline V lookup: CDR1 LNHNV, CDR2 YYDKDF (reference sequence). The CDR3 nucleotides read TGTGCCACCAGCAGAGATAGGGCTAGCGGGAGGAACGAGCAGTACTTC. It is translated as CATSRDRASGRNEQYF.

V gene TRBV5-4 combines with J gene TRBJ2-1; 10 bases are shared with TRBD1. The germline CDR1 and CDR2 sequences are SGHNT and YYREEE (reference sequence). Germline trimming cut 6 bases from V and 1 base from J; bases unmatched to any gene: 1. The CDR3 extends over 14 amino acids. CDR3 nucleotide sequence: TGTGCCAGCACGGGACAGGGGTCCTACAATGAGCAGTTCTTC. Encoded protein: CASTGQGSYNEQFF.

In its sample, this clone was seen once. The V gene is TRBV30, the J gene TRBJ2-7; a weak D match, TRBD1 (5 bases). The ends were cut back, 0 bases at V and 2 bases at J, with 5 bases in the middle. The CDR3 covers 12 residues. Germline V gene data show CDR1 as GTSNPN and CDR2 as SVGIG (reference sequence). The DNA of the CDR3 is TGTGCCTGGAGTGTACAGGCCTACGAGCAGTACTTC. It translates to CAWSVQAYEQYF.

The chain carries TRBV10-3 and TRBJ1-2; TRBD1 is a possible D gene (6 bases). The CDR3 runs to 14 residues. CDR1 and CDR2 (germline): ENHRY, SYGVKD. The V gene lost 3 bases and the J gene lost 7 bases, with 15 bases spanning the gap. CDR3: CAISDHLRGSGYTF. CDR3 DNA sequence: TGTGCCATCAGTGATCATTTGAGGGGGTCTGGCTACACCTTC.

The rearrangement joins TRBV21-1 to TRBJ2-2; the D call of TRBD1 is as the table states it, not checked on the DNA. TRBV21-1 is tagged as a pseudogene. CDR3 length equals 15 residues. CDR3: CASSKGQENTGELFF. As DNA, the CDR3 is TGTGCCAGCAGCAAGGGACAGGAGAACACCGGGGAGCTGTTTTTT.

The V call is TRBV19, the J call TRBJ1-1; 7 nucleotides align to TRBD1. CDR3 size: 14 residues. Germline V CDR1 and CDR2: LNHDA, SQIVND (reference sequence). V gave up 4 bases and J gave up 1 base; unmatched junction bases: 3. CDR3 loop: CASSTRTGNTEAFF. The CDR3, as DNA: TGTGCCAGTAGTACGCGGACAGGGAACACTGAAGCTTTCTTT.

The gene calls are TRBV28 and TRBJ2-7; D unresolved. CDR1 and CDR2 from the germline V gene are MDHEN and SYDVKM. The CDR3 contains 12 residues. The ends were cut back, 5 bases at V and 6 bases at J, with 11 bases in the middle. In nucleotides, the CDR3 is TGTGCCAGCAGTCTTTCTAGATCCGAGCAGTACTTC. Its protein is CASSLSRSEQYF.

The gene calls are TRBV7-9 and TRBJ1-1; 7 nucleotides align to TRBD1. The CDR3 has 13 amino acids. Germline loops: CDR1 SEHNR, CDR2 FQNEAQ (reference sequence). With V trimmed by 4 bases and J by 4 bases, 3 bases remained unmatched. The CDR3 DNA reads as TGTGCCAGCAGCTCCCAGGGGGGCACTGAAGCTTTCTTT. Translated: CASSSQGGTEAFF. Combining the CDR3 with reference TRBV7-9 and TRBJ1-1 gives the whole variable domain DTGVSQNPRHKITKRGQNVTFRCDPISEHNRLYWYRQTLGQGPEFLTYFQNEAQLEKSRLLSDRFSAERPKGSFSTLEIQRTEQGDSAMYLCASSSQGGTEAFFGQGTRLTVV.

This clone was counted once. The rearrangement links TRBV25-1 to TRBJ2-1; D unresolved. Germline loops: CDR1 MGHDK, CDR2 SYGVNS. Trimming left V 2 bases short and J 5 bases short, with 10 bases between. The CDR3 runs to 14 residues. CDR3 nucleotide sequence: TGTGCCAGCAGTGAACTCTGGCAGAACAATGAGCAGTTCTTC. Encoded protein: CASSELWQNNEQFF.

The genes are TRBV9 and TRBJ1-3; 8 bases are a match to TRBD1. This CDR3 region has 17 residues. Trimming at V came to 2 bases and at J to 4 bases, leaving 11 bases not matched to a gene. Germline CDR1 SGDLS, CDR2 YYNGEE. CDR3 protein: CASSVAPGGISGNTIYF. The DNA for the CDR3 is TGTGCCAGCAGCGTTGCCCCAGGGGGCATTTCCGGAAACACCATATATTTT.

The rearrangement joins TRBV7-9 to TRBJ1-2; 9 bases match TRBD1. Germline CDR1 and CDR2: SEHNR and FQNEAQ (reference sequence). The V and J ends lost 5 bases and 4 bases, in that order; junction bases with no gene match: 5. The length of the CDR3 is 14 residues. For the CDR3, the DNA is TGTGCCAGCAGCCTAACAGGGGGCATCTATGGCTACACCTTC. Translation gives CASSLTGGIYGYTF.

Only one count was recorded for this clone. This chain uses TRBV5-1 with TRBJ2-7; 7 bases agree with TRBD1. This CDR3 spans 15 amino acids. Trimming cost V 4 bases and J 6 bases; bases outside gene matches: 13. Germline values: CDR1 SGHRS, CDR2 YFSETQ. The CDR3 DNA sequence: TGCGCCAGCAGCATTACCCACGAAGGGGGCGGCGAGCAGTACTTC. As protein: CASSITHEGGGEQYF.

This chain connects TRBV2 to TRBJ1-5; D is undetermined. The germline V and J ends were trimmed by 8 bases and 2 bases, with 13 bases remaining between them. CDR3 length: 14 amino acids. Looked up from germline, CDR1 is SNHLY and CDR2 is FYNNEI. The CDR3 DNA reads TGTGCCAGCCAATATCAACTGGGCAATCAGCCCCAGCATTTT. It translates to CASQYQLGNQPQHF.